What follows is one T cell receptor beta chain and its context. This entry comes from a study of OX40 agonist ivuxolimab in advanced cancers. The CDR3 contains 14 residues. J lost 5 bases, V lost 5 bases, and 5 bases had no gene match. Germline CDR1 is LNHNV and CDR2 is YYDKDF (reference sequence). Clones were sequenced by immunoSEQ multiplex PCR, and TCRdb holds only the in-frame ones, with some missing. Of about 40,000 clones detected, about 86% appear once; the ten largest clones hold more than 13%. The source was CD4+ or CD8+ T cells sorted from blood, collected in a trial of the OX40 agonist ivuxolimab. The rearrangement links TRBV15 to TRBJ2-1; 8 bases map to TRBD1. The sequence was obtained from an adult with an advanced solid tumor such as melanoma, head and neck, liver or kidney cancer. The CDR3 protein is CATSLRDRNNEQFF. CDR3 DNA sequence: TGTGCCACCAGCTTACGGGACAGGAACAATGAGCAGTTCTTC.